This record concerns one T cell receptor (beta chain) sequence. Its cognate antigen has yet to be identified. No quality values exist for individual bases; no much larger clone is one base distant. Preparation of the library involved the immunoSEQ multiplex PCR assay. RNA was extracted from all samples and reverse transcribed into cDNA as template for TCR sequencing. SuperScript III was used to make first-strand cDNA, primed with a 2:1 mix of oligo-dT and random hexamers. A synthetic immune receptor repertoire was used to gauge amplification bias, and whatever bias remained was removed computationally. In the paper's pipeline: Raw reads were preprocessed to remove errors, and CDR3 was defined according to IMGT conventions as the region from the conserved cysteine to phenylalanine. Clonality was calculated as 1 minus Shannon entropy normalized by log2 of the number of productive unique TCRs. Whether scalp clones were CD4 or CD8 was inferred by matching scalp TCRbeta sequences against CD4 and CD8 repertoires sorted from blood. Here the immuneACCESS table is served through TCRdb, limited to in-frame sequences with V and J called. Missing clones are a known gap in these copies; in checked studies unresolved V genes cover under half, and the rest lacks a known reason. The D gene and trimming were derived from the DNA, and the V and J assignments and clone size from that table. Recorded for this sample are 250,000 to 350,000 clones; 50% to 75% of them occurred a single time. The leading ten clones occupy around 0.92% of the sample.

The treatment or condition label for this specimen denotes: oral pan-JAK inhibitor, 5-10 mg twice daily. Peripheral blood and lesional scalp punch biopsies were obtained from patients with alopecia areata. PBMCs were isolated by density centrifugation and stained for CD3, CD4 and CD8, after which CD4+ and CD8+ T cells were sorted on a FACSAria. This specimen belongs to a study of CD8+ T cells in alopecia areata (dated 2018 in TCRdb). Looking at the study overall: Treated patients were enrolled in an open-label pilot trial of oral tofacitinib, 5 to 10 mg twice daily, for moderate-to-severe alopecia areata. Tofacitinib was given for 6 to 18 months, followed by 6 months of follow-up off drug to assess delayed response and recurrence. The SALT score, which quantifies the percentage of affected scalp surface area, was used to measure disease severity in treated patients. High-throughput TCRbeta sequencing was used to examine T cell clonal expansion in alopecia areata in both the C3H/HeJ mouse model and human patients. On the human side, TCRbeta sequencing was run on scalp tissue and on sorted CD4+ and CD8+ peripheral blood T cells from healthy controls and from alopecia areata patients with either patchy or totalis/universalis disease. Tofacitinib-treated patients had biopsies at baseline and at 4 and 24 weeks of treatment, with a later scalp biopsy in several patients. Scalp clonality was compared among normal scalp (n=4), patchy alopecia areata scalp (n=8), and alopecia totalis/universalis scalp (n=8). The RNA source kit depended on sample type: the PAXgene miRNA kit for fixed scalp, the miRNeasy kit for PBMCs, and the RNeasy kit for mouse skin. TCRbeta CDR3 regions were amplified by immunoSEQ multiplex PCR using 35 Vbeta forward and 13 Jbeta reverse primers. The paper's findings and limits, for the study overall: Compared with mice, TCR sequences shared between patients were less clear, possibly partly because of HLA diversity across the patient population. Many expanded lesional clones were found to persist in scalp and blood during tofacitinib treatment, and relapse after treatment cessation may be partly explained by this persistence. With tofacitinib, both scalp clonality and the number of expanded CD8+ clones among the top 100 scalp clones went down significantly. Because the treated cohort was small and included a single nonresponder, larger studies are needed to assess links between baseline CD8+ expansion and response. Scalp TCR repertoire analysis is complicated because resident alphabeta T cells in normal human skin are also sequenced, whereas mouse skin is dominated by gammadelta T cells. Higher clonality and more expanded CD8+ clones were observed in lesional scalp than in normal scalp, particularly in alopecia totalis/universalis, a finding suggestive of antigenic drive.

Here the sequenced sample was CD4+ T cells sorted from blood, taken between weeks 51 and 54, from a patient treated with tofacitinib. The TCR sequence derives from a human donor with alopecia areata.

The CDR3 amino acid sequence is: CASSGTGPHEQYF. The DNA sequence follows: TGTGCCAGCAGTGGTACTGGGCCCCACGAGCAGTACTTC. The rearrangement joined TRBV25-1 to TRBJ2-7, with an unclear D gene assignment. V and J lose 4 bases and 5 bases, and a span of 12 bases separates them. There are 13 amino acids in the CDR3, from cysteine to phenylalanine inclusive. Left in the record is the CDR3 DNA by itself, 39 bases read in frame from the first base. The germline V gene gives CDR1 as MGHDK and CDR2 as SYGVNS.